The 32 T cell receptor beta chains given below trace back to one sample, sequenced in a study of T cells in localized non-small cell lung cancer. Method: immunoSEQ multiplex PCR; TCRdb's copy keeps in-frame clones and lacks some. The data show 1,500 to 2,000 clones, 20% to 25% seen once. The sequenced sample was normal lung tissue next to the tumor, obtained before any cancer treatment. All receptors come from a woman aged 35-70 years with stage III squamous cell lung carcinoma.

V is TRBV28 and J is TRBJ2-7; 9 bases map to TRBD2. This CDR3 contains 14 residues. V lost 6 bases, J lost 4 bases, and 7 bases stayed unmatched. Per the germline V gene, CDR1 is MDHEN and CDR2 is SYDVKM. This CDR3 is CASRLAGDRYEQYF. CDR3 DNA: TGTGCCAGCAGGTTAGCGGGAGATAGGTACGAGCAGTACTTC.

Within the sample, this clone is medium-sized. This chain joins TRBV11-3 and TRBJ2-1, with TRBD1 matching over 11 bases. Germline V gene sequence: CDR1 SGHNT, CDR2 YENEEA. This CDR3 is built from 17 residues. Losses at the gene ends were 5 bases for V and 7 bases for J; bases not matched to a gene: 13. For the CDR3, the DNA is TGTGCCAGCAGCCTACGTCTCGGACAGGGGGCAGGGAATGAGCAGTTCTTC. Translated, it gives CASSLRLGQGAGNEQFF.

This clone was recorded a few times. This chain joins TRBV7-2 and TRBJ1-1; the D is unclear. Looked up from germline, CDR1 is SGHTA and CDR2 is FQGNSA. V was shortened by 5 bases and J by 3 bases, with 10 bases between the two germline ends. This CDR3 has 13 amino acids. The CDR3 DNA follows: TGTGCCAGCAGCCCCCAGGACTACACTGAAGCTTTCTTT. The encoded protein is CASSPQDYTEAFF.

This clone turned up a few times. The CDR3 spells CASSQGTLAGVSNEQFF. For the CDR3, the DNA is TGCGCCAGCAGCCAAGGGACCCTAGCGGGAGTTAGTAATGAGCAGTTCTTC. The rearrangement joins TRBV4-1 to TRBJ2-1; 10 positions match TRBD2. The V segment lost 1 base and the J segment 7 bases; nucleotides outside the gene matches: 10. The germline CDR1 and CDR2 sequences are MGHRA and YSYEKL. CDR3 length equals 17 residues.

This clone has a handful of counts. V usage is TRBV6-8 and J usage is TRBJ2-1; TRBD2 aligns across 10 bases. Losses at the gene ends were 9 bases for V and 6 bases for J; bases not matched to a gene: 8. Germline V gene data show CDR1 as MNHGY and CDR2 as SAAAGT. This CDR3 has 14 amino acids. Here the CDR3 DNA reads TGTGCCAGTATTCTAGCGGGGGTTATCAATGAGCAGTTCTTC. This encodes CASILAGVINEQFF.

This clone came up a few times. CDR3 region: CASSYSGVSYEQYF. The CDR3 nucleotides read TGTGCCAGCAGTTACTCTGGGGTTTCGTACGAGCAGTACTTC. V is TRBV6-8 and J is TRBJ2-7; D not certain. V shed 0 bases and J shed 4 bases, with 10 bases lying between them. Germline V CDR1 and CDR2: MNHGY, SAAAGT. There are 14 residues in the CDR3.

The chain links TRBV19 to TRBJ2-7, with 9 bases lining up with TRBD1. The CDR3 has 14 residues. Germline V gene lookup returns CDR1 LNHDA and CDR2 SQIVND (reference sequence). V lost 3 bases to trimming and J lost 3 bases; unmatched junction nucleotides: 3. CDR3 in DNA: TGTGCCAGTAGTATCGGACAGGGGAGCTACGAGCAGTACTTC. Residues: CASSIGQGSYEQYF. Filled out from reference TRBV19 and TRBJ2-7, the complete variable domain reads DGGITQSPKYLFRKEGQNVTLSCEQNLNHDAMYWYRQDPGQGLRLIYYSQIVNDFQKGDIAEGYSVSREKKESFPLTVTSAQKNPTAFYLCASSIGQGSYEQYFGPGTRLTVT.

This chain links TRBV11-3 with TRBJ2-3; 7 nucleotides align to TRBD1. The CDR3 covers 18 residues. The germline CDR1 and CDR2 sequences are SGHNT and YENEEA. After removal of 3 bases from V and 2 bases from J, the junction contained 14 bases not matched to a gene. For the CDR3, the DNA is TGTGCCAGCAGCTTTAGGGGTCTTCGACAGGGAATCACAGATACGCAGTATTTT. Translating gives CASSFRGLRQGITDTQYF.

V gene TRBV15 combines with J gene TRBJ1-2; D gene unclear. The CDR3 covers 16 residues. Germline V gene sequence: CDR1 LNHNV, CDR2 YYDKDF (reference sequence). V lost 1 base, J lost 1 base, and 13 bases lay in between. CDR3 sequence reads: CATSRGDTGLNYGYTF. The CDR3 region has the DNA TGTGCCACCAGCAGAGGCGACACCGGACTTAACTATGGCTACACCTTC.

This clone was picked up a small number of times. At one of its ends the junction is not consistent with the germline gene, which may arise from a read error. The chain uses TRBV6-8 and TRBJ2-3; 7 nucleotides line up with TRBD2. CDR1 is MNHGY and CDR2 is SAAAGT in the germline V gene. The CDR3 has 16 residues. CDR3: CASSDSPSGSTDTQYF. In DNA, the CDR3 is TGTGCCAGCAGTGACTCGCCTAGCGGAAGCACAGATACGCAGTATTTT.

There are a few counts of this clone. The CDR3 region is CASSQGLRSTEAFF. For the CDR3, the DNA is TGTGCCAGCAGTCAGGGTTTACGGAGCACTGAAGCTTTCTTT. The chain couples TRBV25-1 to TRBJ1-1; possibly TRBD1 for D (5 bases). Trimming removed 5 bases from V and 4 bases from J, with 14 bases in between. From germline, CDR1 is MGHDK and CDR2 SYGVNS. The CDR3 covers 14 residues.

With respect to this clone: This specimen includes other DNA sequences encoding the same CDR3. This chain joins TRBV11-3 and TRBJ2-1; 8 nucleotides line up with TRBD2. Per germline, CDR1 SGHNT and CDR2 YENEEA. CDR3 length: 15 amino acids. The V gene end was trimmed by 6 bases and the J gene end by 4 bases; junction bases not matched to a gene: 8. CDR3 residues: CASSLTSGPYNEQFF. CDR3 sequence (DNA): TGTGCCAGCAGTCTTACTAGCGGACCTTACAATGAGCAGTTCTTC.

There are a few counts of this clone. The chain employs TRBV28 and TRBJ2-5; 10 positions match TRBD2. J lost 4 bases, V lost 5 bases, and 4 bases had no gene match. The CDR3 has 14 amino acids. Germline V CDR1 and CDR2: MDHEN, SYDVKM. The CDR3 loop is CASSRRLAGETQYF. DNA for the CDR3: TGTGCCAGCAGTCGAAGACTAGCGGGAGAGACCCAGTACTTC.

The J gene is TRBJ2-1, the V gene TRBV5-1, with 13 bases fitting TRBD2. The J segment lost 7 bases and the V segment lost 1 base, leaving 8 bases of the junction unmatched. CDR1 and CDR2 from the germline V gene are SGHRS and YFSETQ. The CDR3 is 17 residues long. The CDR3 spells CASSLTSGRASGNEQFF. The DNA of the CDR3 is TGCGCCAGCAGCTTGACTAGCGGGAGGGCCTCGGGGAATGAGCAGTTCTTC.

This clone was counted between two and nine times. The V call is TRBV11-3, the J call TRBJ1-1, with D unclear. The CDR3 has 14 residues. Between the trimmed V and J ends, which lost 3 bases and 4 bases, there was a span of 12 bases. Germline V lookup: CDR1 SGHNT, CDR2 YENEEA. DNA for the CDR3: TGTGCCAGCAGCTTGGCCTGGGTTAGCACTGAAGCTTTCTTT. This encodes CASSLAWVSTEAFF. Full variable domain (missing parts from reference TRBV11-3 and TRBJ1-1): EAGVVQSPRYKIIEKKQPVAFWCNPISGHNTLYWYLQNLGQGPELLIRYENEEAVDDSQLPKDRFSAERLKGVDSTLKIQPAELGDSAVYLCASSLAWVSTEAFFGQGTRLTVV.

The CDR3 loop reads CASSLRGQGNTDTQYF. CDR3 coding DNA: TGCGCCAGCAGCTTGAGAGGCCAGGGGAACACAGATACGCAGTATTTT. The gene calls are TRBV5-1 and TRBJ2-3; a weak D match, TRBD1 (6 bases). The CDR3 consists of 16 residues. V was pared by 1 base and J by 2 bases, with 14 bases between. The V gene's germline CDR1 is SGHRS and CDR2 YFSETQ.

This clone was recorded a few times. The genes are TRBV6-8 and TRBJ2-3; D is unresolved. The germline CDR1 and CDR2 sequences are MNHGY and SAAAGT. V was cut by 6 bases and J by 6 bases, with 13 bases left in between. The CDR3 runs to 13 residues. This CDR3 reads CASSVSLGDTQYF. CDR3 in DNA: TGTGCCAGCAGCGTCTCCCTTGGGGATACGCAGTATTTT.

By share of the sample, this clone is medium-sized. The chain uses TRBV9 and TRBJ2-5, with 7 bases fitting TRBD1. J was trimmed by 3 bases and V by 4 bases; bases with no gene match: 9. The CDR3 is 15 residues long. The germline V gene has CDR1 SGDLS and CDR2 YYNGEE. In DNA, the CDR3 is TGTGCCAGCAGCCGTCCCACAGGGGCCGAAGAGACCCAGTACTTC. Translation gives CASSRPTGAEETQYF. The variable domain in full, with the rest retrieved from reference TRBV9 and TRBJ2-5, is DSGVTQTPKHLITATGQRVTLRCSPRSGDLSVYWYQQSLDQGLQFLIQYYNGEERAKGNILERFSAQQFPDLHSELNLSSLELGDSALYFCASSRPTGAEETQYFGPGTRLLVL.

The V call is TRBV30, the J call TRBJ1-4; a possible D gene is TRBD1 (5 bases). This CDR3 is built from 13 residues. Germline V gene sequence: CDR1 GTSNPN, CDR2 SVGIG (reference sequence). V was trimmed by 3 bases and J by 4 bases, leaving 9 bases between them. This CDR3 reads CAWSRQNNEKLFF. In nucleotides, the CDR3 is TGTGCCTGGAGCCGACAGAATAATGAAAAACTGTTTTTT.

This clone appeared a few times. The rearrangement links TRBV6-8 to TRBJ2-7; no clear D. CDR1 is MNHGY, CDR2 SAAAGT, per germline. Trimming cost V 7 bases and J 1 base, with 14 bases left between them. This CDR3 has 14 residues. The CDR3 DNA is TGTGCCAGCATCCCTAGAATGTCGTCCTACGAGCAGTACTTC. Translating gives CASIPRMSSYEQYF.

Within the sample, this clone is medium-sized. J is TRBJ1-2 and V is TRBV4-1; D gene unclear. Trimming shortened V by 0 bases and J by 8 bases, and 16 bases separated the two germline ends. This CDR3 spans 15 amino acids. Germline values: CDR1 MGHRA, CDR2 YSYEKL. The CDR3 DNA is TGCGCCAGCAGCCAAGAAGAGGGCGGTCTTCGGGGCTACACCTTC. Amino acid sequence: CASSQEEGGLRGYTF.

The chain links TRBV19 to TRBJ2-2, with 13 bases fitting TRBD2. The CDR3 runs 15 residues. Germline loops: CDR1 LNHDA, CDR2 SQIVND (reference sequence). V lost 8 bases to trimming and J lost 5 bases; unmatched junction nucleotides: 5. CDR3 sequence reads: CASRPGLAGTGELFF. Written as DNA, the CDR3 is TGTGCCAGTCGACCGGGACTAGCGGGAACCGGGGAGCTGTTTTTT.

The CDR3: CASSFVGAGGFNEQFF. The CDR3 DNA reads as TGTGCCAGCAGTTTTGTGGGAGCGGGAGGGTTCAATGAGCAGTTCTTC. The chain couples TRBV28 to TRBJ2-1, with TRBD2 matching 10 bases. Germline V gene data show CDR1 as MDHEN and CDR2 as SYDVKM. This CDR3 contains 16 residues. The V segment lost 3 bases and the J segment 6 bases; nucleotides outside the gene matches: 8.

The CDR3 coding sequence is TGTGCCAGCAGTGGCAGGGGGGGACTAAATACGCAGTATTTT. Translating gives CASSGRGGLNTQYF. The V and J genes are TRBV28 and TRBJ2-3, with D perhaps assigned TRBD1 or TRBD2 (7 bases each). V lost 5 bases and J 7 bases, leaving 16 bases between the germline ends. This CDR3 spans 14 amino acids. Germline CDR1 reads MDHEN; CDR2 reads SYDVKM. Full variable domain (rest looked up from reference TRBV28 and TRBJ2-3): DVKVTQSSRYLVKRTGEKVFLECVQDMDHENMFWYRQDPGLGLRLIYFSYDVKMKEKGDIPEGYSVSREKKERFSLILESASTNQTSMYLCASSGRGGLNTQYFGPGTRLTVL.

This clone was counted between two and nine times. The chain is built from TRBV6-8 and TRBJ2-7, with TRBD2 as a possible D gene (6 bases). CDR3 size: 13 residues. The V gene lost 5 bases and the J gene lost 6 bases, with 14 bases spanning the gap. Germline V gives CDR1 MNHGY, CDR2 SAAAGT. CDR3 protein: CASSGGFPGEQYF. CDR3 bases: TGTGCCAGCAGTGGAGGGTTCCCTGGCGAGCAGTACTTC.

This clone was seen a handful of times. V usage is TRBV9 and J usage is TRBJ1-2, with TRBD1 as a possible D gene (6 bases). The ends were cut back, 5 bases at V and 7 bases at J, with 15 bases in the middle. CDR3 length: 13 residues. CDR1 is SGDLS and CDR2 is YYNGEE in the germline V gene. The CDR3 protein is CASSLTGKGGYTF. The CDR3, as DNA: TGTGCCAGCAGTCTAACAGGGAAGGGTGGCTACACCTTC.

The V call is TRBV18, the J call TRBJ1-2; 7 bases match TRBD1. The CDR3 spans 16 residues. Germline CDR1 is KGHSH and CDR2 is LQKENI. V dropped 0 bases and J dropped 5; count of bases not matched to a gene: 9. The CDR3 here is CASSPPRQGPSYGYTF. The CDR3 nucleotides read TGTGCCAGCTCACCACCAAGACAGGGACCATCTTATGGCTACACCTTC.

This clone is labeled as medium-sized. The rearrangement uses TRBV1 and TRBJ2-1; no check of the table's D call, TRBD1, against the DNA was made. TRBV1 is shown as a pseudogene. The length of the CDR3 is 16 residues. The CDR3 DNA is TGCGCCAGCAGCCAGGACAGACAGAGTGCCAACAATGAGCAGTTCTTC. This gives the protein CASSQDRQSANNEQFF.

The chain joins TRBV6-8 to TRBJ1-1, with 8 bases identical to TRBD1. The CDR3 is 15 amino acids. With V trimmed by 5 bases and J by 2 bases, 7 bases remained unmatched. Germline CDR1 is MNHGY and CDR2 is SAAAGT. The CDR3 region is CASSDQDRANTEAFF. DNA of the CDR3: TGTGCCAGCAGTGACCAGGACAGGGCCAACACTGAAGCTTTCTTT.

This clone appeared a few times. The chain recombines TRBV12-5 with TRBJ1-4; D remains unclear. The CDR3 has 13 amino acids. In germline, CDR1 is LGHNT, CDR2 FRNRAP. Here the CDR3 DNA reads TGTGCCATCCAGAGGACAACTAATGAAAAACTGTTTTTT. Protein: CAIQRTTNEKLFF.

The chain joins TRBV11-3 to TRBJ1-2; 10 bases are shared with TRBD1. Germline values: CDR1 SGHNT, CDR2 YENEEA. The length of the CDR3 is 15 residues. Losses at the gene ends were 5 bases for V and 4 bases for J; bases not matched to a gene: 7. CDR3 region: CASSALTGGIYGYTF. The CDR3 bases are TGTGCCAGCAGCGCTTTGACAGGGGGCATCTATGGCTACACCTTC.

The V and J genes are TRBV19 and TRBJ1-4; TRBD1 agrees at 8 bases. V dropped 7 bases and J dropped 5; count of bases not matched to a gene: 6. Germline-derived CDR1 and CDR2 are LNHDA and SQIVND (reference sequence). This CDR3 contains 14 residues. The CDR3 loop reads CASTNRQGNEKLFF. In nucleotides, the CDR3 is TGTGCCAGTACGAACAGACAGGGGAATGAAAAACTGTTTTTT.